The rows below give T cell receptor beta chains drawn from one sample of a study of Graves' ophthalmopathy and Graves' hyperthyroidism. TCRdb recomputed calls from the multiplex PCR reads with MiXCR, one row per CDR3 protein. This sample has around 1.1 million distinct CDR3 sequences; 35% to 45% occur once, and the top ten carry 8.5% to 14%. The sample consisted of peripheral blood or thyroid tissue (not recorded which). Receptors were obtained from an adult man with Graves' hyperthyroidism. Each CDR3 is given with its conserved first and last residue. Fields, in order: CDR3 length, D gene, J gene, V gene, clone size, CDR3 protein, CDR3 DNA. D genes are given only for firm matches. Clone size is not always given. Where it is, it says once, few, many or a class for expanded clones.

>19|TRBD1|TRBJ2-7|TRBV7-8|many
CASSLSSTDRPFLAYEQYF
TGTGCCAGCAGCTTGTCTTCAACGGACAGGCCTTTCCTTGCGTACGAGCAGTACTTC
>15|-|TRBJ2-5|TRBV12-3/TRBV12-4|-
CASSFWGIVGETQYF
TGTGCCAGCAGTTTTTGGGGGATCGTCGGGGAGACCCAGTACTTC
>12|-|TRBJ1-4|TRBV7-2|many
CASSLAAGKLFF
TGTGCCAGCAGCTTAGCGGCGGGGAAACTGTTTTTT
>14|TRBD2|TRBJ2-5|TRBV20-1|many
CSASVAGGQETQYF
TGCAGTGCTAGCGTAGCGGGGGGACAAGAGACCCAGTACTTC
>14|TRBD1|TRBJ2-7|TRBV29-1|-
CSVQDREVLYEQYF
TGCAGCGTCCAGGACAGGGAGGTTCTCTACGAGCAGTACTTC
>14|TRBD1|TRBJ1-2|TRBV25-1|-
CASEKTGWNYGYTF
TGTGCCAGCGAAAAGACAGGGTGGAACTATGGCTACACCTTC
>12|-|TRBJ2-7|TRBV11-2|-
CTSSFGGGEQYF
TGTACCAGCAGCTTTGGAGGGGGCGAGCAGTACTTC
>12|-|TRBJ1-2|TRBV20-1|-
CSAPWRGGGYTF
TGCAGTGCCCCATGGCGGGGCGGTGGCTACACCTTC
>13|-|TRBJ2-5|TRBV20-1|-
CSARQGGTETQYF
TGCAGTGCTAGACAGGGGGGGACAGAGACCCAGTACTTC
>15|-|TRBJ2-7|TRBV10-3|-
CAIRGPGRTLAEQYF
TGTGCCATCAGGGGCCCAGGGCGCACCCTGGCCGAGCAGTACTTC
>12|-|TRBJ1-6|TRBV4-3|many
CASSKVNSPLHF
TGCGCCAGCAGCAAGGTCAATTCACCCCTCCACTTT
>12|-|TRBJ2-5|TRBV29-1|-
CSVVRPMGTQYF
TGCAGCGTTGTAAGACCGATGGGGACCCAGTACTTC
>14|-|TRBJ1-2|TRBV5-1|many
CASSLQGESYGYTF
TGCGCCAGCAGCCTGCAAGGGGAAAGCTATGGCTACACCTTC
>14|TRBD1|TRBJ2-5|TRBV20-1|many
CSARTGGFQETQYF
TGCAGTGCTAGGACAGGGGGATTCCAAGAGACCCAGTACTTC
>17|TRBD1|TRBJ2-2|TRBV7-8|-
CASRSGTGGVNTGELFF
TGTGCCAGCAGGTCTGGGACAGGGGGAGTGAACACCGGGGAGCTGTTTTTT
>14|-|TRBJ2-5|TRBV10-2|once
CASSEYSQRETQYF
TGCGCCAGCAGTGAGTACTCCCAGAGAGAGACCCAGTACTTC
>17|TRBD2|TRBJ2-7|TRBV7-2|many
CASSLGVRLAGLYEQYF
TGTGCCAGCAGCTTAGGCGTTCGACTAGCGGGTTTGTACGAGCAGTACTTC
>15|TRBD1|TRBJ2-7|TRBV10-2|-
CASSDSGQASYEQYF
TGCGCCAGCAGTGACTCCGGACAGGCCTCCTACGAGCAGTACTTC
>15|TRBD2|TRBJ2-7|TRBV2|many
CASRGRLAGAYEQYF
TGTGCCAGCAGGGGAAGACTAGCGGGAGCCTACGAGCAGTACTTC
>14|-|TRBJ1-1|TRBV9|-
CASSPRITVNEAFF
TGTGCCAGCAGCCCTCGGATCACAGTAAATGAAGCTTTCTTT
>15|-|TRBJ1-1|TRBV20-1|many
CSARPNEQGIGEAFF
TGCAGTGCTAGACCCAATGAGCAGGGTATTGGTGAAGCTTTCTTT
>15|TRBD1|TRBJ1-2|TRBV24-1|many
CATSDAPDRDDGYTF
TGTGCCACCAGTGATGCCCCGGACAGGGACGATGGCTACACCTTC
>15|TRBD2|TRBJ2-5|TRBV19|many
CASSRGLAGLETQYF
TGTGCCAGCAGTAGGGGACTAGCGGGGCTGGAGACCCAGTACTTC
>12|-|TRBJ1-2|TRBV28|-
CASRSPGRGYTF
TGTGCCAGCAGATCCCCCGGGAGGGGCTACACCTTC
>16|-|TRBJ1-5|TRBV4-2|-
CASSQHQTASNQPQHF
TGTGCCAGCAGCCAACATCAGACAGCCAGCAATCAGCCCCAGCATTTT
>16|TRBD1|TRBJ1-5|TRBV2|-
CASSPTGQGSNQPQHF
TGTGCCAGCAGCCCTACGGGACAGGGGAGCAATCAGCCCCAGCATTTT
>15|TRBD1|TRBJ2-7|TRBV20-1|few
CSAREAGTGGGRQYF
TGCAGTGCTAGAGAAGCCGGGACAGGGGGCGGTAGGCAGTACTTC
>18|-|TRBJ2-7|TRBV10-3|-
CAISPSGESRGPAYEQYF
TGTGCCATCAGTCCCTCCGGGGAATCCAGGGGTCCCGCCTACGAGCAGTACTTC
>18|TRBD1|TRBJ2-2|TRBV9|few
CASSSHPGQLYKTGELFF
TGTGCCAGCAGCTCCCACCCGGGACAGTTGTATAAGACCGGGGAGCTGTTTTTT
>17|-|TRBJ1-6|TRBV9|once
CASSVEGMGTYNSPLHF
TGTGCCAGCAGCGTAGAGGGGATGGGAACCTATAATTCACCCCTCCACTTT
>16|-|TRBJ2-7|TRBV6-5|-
CASKSAGLRGYYEQYF
TGTGCCAGCAAATCGGCGGGTCTTAGGGGATACTACGAGCAGTACTTC
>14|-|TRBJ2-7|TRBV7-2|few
CASSVSVGVYEQYF
TGTGCCAGCAGCGTGTCGGTAGGGGTCTACGAGCAGTACTTC
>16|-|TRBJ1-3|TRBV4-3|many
CASSQDRGGVGNTIYF
TGCGCCAGCAGCCAAGATCGGGGGGGCGTTGGAAACACCATATATTTT
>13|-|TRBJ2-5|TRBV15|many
CATSRDRGETQYF
TGTGCCACCAGCAGAGACAGGGGTGAGACCCAGTACTTC
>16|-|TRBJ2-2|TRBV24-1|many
CATSDPRGPNTGELFF
TGTGCCACCAGTGACCCGCGGGGGCCAAACACCGGGGAGCTGTTTTTT
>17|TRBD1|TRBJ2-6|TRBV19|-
CASRVLQGGPGANVLTF
TGTGCCAGTAGGGTATTACAGGGGGGTCCTGGGGCCAACGTCCTGACTTTC
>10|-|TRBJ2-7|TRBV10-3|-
CASSYGSMYF
TGTGCCAGCAGTTACGGGAGCATGTACTTC
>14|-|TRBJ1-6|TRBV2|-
CASADGDYNSPLHF
TGTGCCAGCGCGGACGGAGATTATAATTCACCCCTCCACTTT
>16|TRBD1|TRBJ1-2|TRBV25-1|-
CATNQAPIQGANGYTF
TGTGCCACCAACCAGGCTCCTATACAGGGGGCGAATGGCTACACCTTC
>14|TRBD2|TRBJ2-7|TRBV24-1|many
CATSDSGLAYEQYF
TGTGCCACCAGTGACTCCGGACTAGCCTACGAGCAGTACTTC
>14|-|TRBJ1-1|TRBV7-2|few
CASSFSRYDTEAFF
TGTGCCAGCAGCTTCTCACGTTATGATACTGAAGCTTTCTTT